One and the same sample provided the 20 T cell receptor beta chains below, sequenced in a study of siplizumab effects on memory and regulatory T cells (dated by TCRdb to the late 2010s). To prepare the library, the immunoSEQ multiplex PCR assay was applied. TCRdb limited this immuneACCESS table to in-frame rearrangements with V and J called. A share of clones is missing; checked studies link under half to unresolved V genes, and the rest is unexplained. The sample profile shows around 95,000 clones; about 91% of them were found once. The ten largest clonotypes hold 0.14% to 0.15% of the sample. Sample: CD4+ T cells sorted from blood. Receptors were obtained from a human donor in good health.

The CDR3 DNA sequence: TGTGCCAGCAGTCTGCTAGCGGTTGGGGGGGAGCTGTTTTTT. It codes for CASSLLAVGGELFF. V gene TRBV6-5 combines with J gene TRBJ2-2, with TRBD2 identical over 7 bases. CDR1 and CDR2 from the germline V gene are MNHEY and SVGAGI. The J segment lost 8 bases and the V segment lost 5 bases, leaving 8 bases of the junction unmatched. This CDR3 region has 14 residues.

The rearrangement uses TRBV4-1 and TRBJ1-6, with D uncertain. The germline V gene encodes CDR1 MGHRA and CDR2 YSYEKL. The CDR3 extends over 18 amino acids. V was cut by 0 bases and J by 7 bases, with 19 bases left in between. The CDR3: CASSQEPRGGPNNSPLHF. The CDR3 nucleotides are TGCGCCAGCAGCCAAGAACCGCGTGGAGGGCCCAACAATTCACCCCTCCACTTT.

This clone was recorded only once. The rearrangement joins TRBV27 to TRBJ2-1, with TRBD2 matching over 9 bases. The CDR3 loop spans 16 amino acids. The V segment lost 5 bases and the J segment 4 bases; nucleotides outside the gene matches: 9. CDR1 MNHEY and CDR2 SMNVEV come from the germline V gene (reference sequence). The CDR3 spells CASSPGRRGGYNEQFF. Written as DNA, the CDR3 is TGTGCCAGCAGTCCTGGTCGGCGGGGGGGGTACAATGAGCAGTTCTTC.

J is TRBJ2-5 and V is TRBV7-2; D is undetermined. This CDR3 has 13 residues. Trimming took 4 bases from V and 5 from J, leaving 11 bases between them. Germline V CDR1 and CDR2: SGHTA, FQGNSA. The DNA for the CDR3 is TGTGCCAGCAGCTCCCCGCCGTTGGAGACCCAGTACTTC. Its translation: CASSSPPLETQYF.

The chain recombines TRBV9 with TRBJ2-1; a possible D gene is TRBD2 (5 bases). V was trimmed by 2 bases and J by 5 bases, leaving 8 bases between them. The CDR3 consists of 13 residues. Germline V gives CDR1 SGDLS, CDR2 YYNGEE. The CDR3: CASSVVTNNEQFF. For the CDR3, the DNA is TGTGCCAGCAGCGTCGTGACTAACAATGAGCAGTTCTTC.

The chain combines TRBV6-6 with TRBJ2-3, with D perhaps assigned TRBD1 or TRBD2 (5 bases each). This CDR3 contains 14 residues. V lost 5 bases and J lost 0, with 9 bases in between. Germline CDR1 reads MNHNY; CDR2 reads SVGAGI (reference sequence). The CDR3 loop is CASSGGRSTDTQYF. The CDR3 DNA follows: TGTGCCAGCAGTGGGGGTCGTAGCACAGATACGCAGTATTTT.

The rearrangement joins TRBV28 to TRBJ1-6, with 7 bases lining up with TRBD1. J was trimmed by 7 bases and V by 6 bases; bases with no gene match: 18. The CDR3 has 18 amino acids. Germline V CDR1 and CDR2: MDHEN, SYDVKM. Written as DNA, the CDR3 is TGTGCCAGCAGCCTGGGACAGTCCGGATTTTGGAGGAATTCACCCCTCCACTTT. This gives the protein CASSLGQSGFWRNSPLHF.

The chain uses TRBV2 and TRBJ1-4; the D gene is possibly TRBD1 (6 bases). The CDR3 length is 13 residues. In germline, CDR1 is SNHLY, CDR2 FYNNEI. Trimming left V 5 bases short and J 7 bases short, with 11 bases between. CDR3 loop: CASSNQGFEKLFF. The CDR3 coding sequence is TGTGCCAGCAGTAATCAGGGGTTTGAAAAACTGTTTTTT.

This chain connects TRBV10-3 to TRBJ2-5, with 8 bases identical to TRBD2. V shed 4 bases and J 2 bases; nucleotides not matched to a gene: 6. CDR1 and CDR2 from the germline V gene are ENHRY and SYGVKD. This CDR3 is built from 15 residues. The chain's CDR3 is CAISGSGGEQETQYF. In DNA form, the CDR3 reads TGTGCCATCAGTGGCAGCGGGGGCGAGCAAGAGACCCAGTACTTC.

The rearrangement links TRBV2 to TRBJ1-1; perhaps TRBD1 as D (5 bases). The CDR3 has 14 amino acids. Germline CDR1 reads SNHLY; CDR2 reads FYNNEI. The germline V and J ends were trimmed by 4 bases and 1 base, with 10 bases remaining between them. The CDR3 region has the DNA TGTGCCAGCAGTGTGGGGCAGCCGAACACTGAAGCTTTCTTT. This translates into CASSVGQPNTEAFF.

The V and J genes are TRBV7-2 and TRBJ2-1, with 10 bases identical to TRBD2. Per the germline V gene, CDR1 is SGHTA and CDR2 is FQGNSA. This CDR3 is built from 18 residues. The junction had 8 bases not matched to a gene; V was cut back by 3 bases and J by 0 bases. In nucleotides, the CDR3 is TGTGCCAGCAGCTTTAGACTAGCGGGCCACAGCTCCTACAATGAGCAGTTCTTC. Translation: CASSFRLAGHSSYNEQFF.

The gene calls are TRBV11-1 and TRBJ2-4; possibly TRBD1 for D (6 bases). Germline V gene sequence: CDR1 SGHAT, CDR2 FQDESV (reference sequence). Trimming shortened V by 2 bases and J by 0 bases, and 8 bases separated the two germline ends. This CDR3 has 15 amino acids. Here the CDR3 reads CASSLMGAAKNIQYF. CDR3 sequence (DNA): TGTGCCAGCAGCTTAATGGGGGCAGCCAAAAACATTCAGTACTTC. The whole variable domain, filled in from reference TRBV11-1 and TRBJ2-4, reads EAEVAQSPRYKITEKSQAVAFWCDPISGHATLYWYRQILGQGPELLVQFQDESVVDDSQLPKDRFSAERLKGVDSTLKIQPAELGDSAMYLCASSLMGAAKNIQYFGAGTRLSVL.

This sequence joins TRBV6-6 and TRBJ2-5, with D hard to call. The CDR3 contains 13 residues. Germline V gives CDR1 MNHNY, CDR2 SVGAGI (reference sequence). V was pared by 4 bases and J by 5 bases, with 11 bases between. The CDR3 here is CASSSRTLETQYF. The CDR3 nucleotides are TGTGCCAGCAGTTCAAGGACCCTCGAGACCCAGTACTTC.

V and J are TRBV5-4 and TRBJ2-3; D is ambiguous. This CDR3 has 15 residues. Between the trimmed V and J ends, which lost 5 bases and 3 bases, there was a span of 16 bases. The V gene's germline CDR1 is SGHNT and CDR2 YYREEE (reference sequence). DNA for the CDR3: TGTGCCAGCAGGAAGGACCGCGAGGCGACAGATACGCAGTATTTT. Translated, it gives CASRKDREATDTQYF. Filled out from reference TRBV5-4 and TRBJ2-3, the complete variable domain reads ETGVTQSPTHLIKTRGQQVTLRCSSQSGHNTVSWYQQALGQGPQFIFQYYREEENGRGNFPPRFSGLQFPNYSSELNVNALELDDSALYLCASRKDREATDTQYFGPGTRLTVL.

The CDR3 reads CASSIGTASGNTIYF. The CDR3 DNA reads TGTGCCAGCTCCATTGGGACGGCCTCTGGAAACACCATATATTTT. The chain uses TRBV18 and TRBJ1-3; maybe TRBD1 (5 bases). The CDR3 consists of 15 residues. CDR1 KGHSH and CDR2 LQKENI come from the germline V gene. The germline V and J ends were trimmed by 6 bases and 0 bases, with 12 bases remaining between them. The variable domain in full, with the rest retrieved from reference TRBV18 and TRBJ1-3, is NAGVMQNPRHLVRRRGQEARLRCSPMKGHSHVYWYRQLPEEGLKFMVYLQKENIIDESGMPKERFSAEFPKEGPSILRIQQVVRGDSAAYFCASSIGTASGNTIYFGEGSWLTVV.

The chain links TRBV11-2 to TRBJ1-6; D is uncertain. With 4 bases removed from V and 12 bases from J, the gap between germline ends came to 28 bases. CDR1 SGHAT and CDR2 FQNNGV come from the germline V gene. This CDR3 has 18 amino acids. CDR3 DNA sequence: TGTGCCAGCAGCTCCCCAAGCGGGAAAGGGCGGCGCGATGTACCCCTCCACTTT. This encodes CASSSPSGKGRRDVPLHF. Using reference TRBV11-2 and TRBJ1-6 for the parts outside the CDR3, the full variable domain is EAGVAQSPRYKIIEKRQSVAFWCNPISGHATLYWYQQILGQGPKLLIQFQNNGVVDDSQLPKDRFSAERLKGVDSTLKIQPAKLEDSAVYLCASSSPSGKGRRDVPLHFGNGTRLTVT.

This chain links TRBV6-6 with TRBJ2-1, with D perhaps TRBD2 (6 bases). Germline-derived CDR1 and CDR2 are MNHNY and SVGAGI (reference sequence). The CDR3 extends over 12 amino acids. V lost 0 bases and J 9 bases, leaving 6 bases between the germline ends. The CDR3 region is CASSYSEGEQFF. DNA for the CDR3: TGTGCCAGCAGTTACTCGGAGGGTGAGCAGTTCTTC.

This chain connects TRBV5-1 to TRBJ1-6; no firm D call. The germline gives CDR1 SGHRS, CDR2 YFSETQ. V lost 1 base, J lost 6 bases, and 5 bases lay in between. There are 13 residues in the CDR3. CDR3 sequence reads: CASSLTVNSPLHF. The CDR3 nucleotides read TGCGCCAGCAGCTTGACAGTTAATTCACCCCTCCACTTT.

With respect to this clone: Its ends do not fully match the called genes, so a read error is possible. The chain recombines TRBV11-3 with TRBJ2-7, with 9 bases aligning to TRBD1. Germline loops: CDR1 SGHNT, CDR2 YENEEA. This CDR3 region has 16 residues. The CDR3 region has the DNA TGTGCCAGCAGCTTAGTTATTCCATTGTGCCCGGGACAGGGTGACTTC. Translated: CASSLVIPLCPGQGDF.

The genes are TRBV19 and TRBJ1-2, with D perhaps matching TRBD1 (6 bases). The germline V gene encodes CDR1 LNHDA and CDR2 SQIVND (reference sequence). Between the trimmed V and J ends, which lost 5 bases and 7 bases, there was a span of 11 bases. The CDR3 runs 12 residues. The CDR3 DNA reads TGTGCCAGTAGTCTACAGGGACTTGGCTACACCTTC. Amino acids: CASSLQGLGYTF.